This T cell receptor (beta chain) was retrieved from a study of cytomegalovirus exposure and HLA in healthy donors. The CDR3 is 15 amino acids. Per the germline V gene, CDR1 is LNHDA and CDR2 is SQIVND (reference sequence). The V and J ends lost 5 bases and 4 bases respectively, with 17 bases between them. In regard to this clone: Its target is not known.

General study points: Associated with HLA alleles at 0.05 false discovery rate in a later analysis were fewer than 20,000 TCR beta sequences. Previous analysis showed most TCR beta V segments were productive about 87% or about 30% of the time. A later analysis reported that several of the most significant clusters appeared to be linked to common viral pathogens, among them Epstein-Barr virus.

Amplification used 60 Vbeta primers and 13 Jbeta primers. The assay was immunoSEQ multiplex PCR, and TCRdb's table has in-frame clones only and misses some. Altogether under 200,000 clones are present, 79% being singletons, with the ten largest covering around 0.74%. This clonotype originated in a woman between 35 and 50 years old in good health and CMV-seronegative. V gene TRBV19 combines with J gene TRBJ1-2, with D unresolved. Sequenced material: PBMCs. In DNA, the CDR3 is TGTGCCAGTAGTGTTACGAGGAGGAATTTCTATGGCTACACCTTC. It specifies CASSVTRRNFYGYTF.